One and the same sample provided the 21 T cell receptor beta chains below, sequenced in a study of CD8+ T cells in alopecia areata. The treatment is: oral pan-JAK inhibitor, 5-10 mg twice daily. Following RNA extraction, reverse transcription yielded cDNA that acted as the sequencing template. Data came from immunoSEQ multiplex PCR; TCRdb stores just in-frame clones and leaves some out. Of about 160,000 clones detected, about three fifths appear once; the ten largest clones hold 0.9% to 1%. The sequences come from CD4+ T cells sorted from blood, collected at week 4, from a patient treated with tofacitinib. Receptor source: a human donor with alopecia areata.

The V gene is TRBV16, the J gene TRBJ1-2; TRBD1 matches at 8 bases. The CDR3 runs 14 residues. Germline V gene lookup returns CDR1 KGHSY and CDR2 FQNENV. V trimming: 4 bases; J trimming: 6 bases; junction bases outside the gene matches: 7. In DNA, the CDR3 is TGTGCCAGCAGCCCGCCGACAGGGGATCATGGCTACACCTTC. This encodes CASSPPTGDHGYTF.

This clone was counted between two and nine times. The chain couples TRBV30 to TRBJ1-1; D is unclear. The V gene lost 2 bases and the J gene lost 4 bases, with 11 bases spanning the gap. The CDR3 is 13 residues long. The germline gives CDR1 GTSNPN, CDR2 SVGIG (reference sequence). CDR3 protein: CAWSFAVSTEAFF. The CDR3 DNA sequence: TGTGCCTGGAGTTTTGCGGTGAGCACTGAAGCTTTCTTT.

The chain joins TRBV30 to TRBJ1-5; 7 nucleotides match TRBD1. The CDR3 is made up of 14 amino acids. The V segment lost 2 bases and the J segment 5 bases; nucleotides outside the gene matches: 6. CDR1 and CDR2 from the germline V gene are GTSNPN and SVGIG (reference sequence). CDR3 in amino acids: CAWSPGQRDQPQHF. CDR3 coding DNA: TGTGCCTGGAGTCCGGGACAGCGGGATCAGCCCCAGCATTTT.

The rearrangement links TRBV30 to TRBJ1-2; D unclear. Germline loops: CDR1 GTSNPN, CDR2 SVGIG (reference sequence). The V and J ends lost 3 bases and 2 bases respectively, with 10 bases between them. The CDR3 is 13 amino acids. In DNA, the CDR3 is TGTGCCTGGAGGCGGAACAGCAACTATGGCTACACCTTC. The encoded protein is CAWRRNSNYGYTF.

J is TRBJ2-3 and V is TRBV4-2; 11 bases match TRBD2. CDR1 LGHNA and CDR2 YNFKEQ come from the germline V gene. Trimming at V came to 2 bases and at J to 6 bases, leaving 10 bases not matched to a gene. This CDR3 is built from 17 residues. The CDR3 loop is CASSQSASGGPGDTQYF. CDR3 sequence (DNA): TGTGCCAGCAGCCAAAGTGCTAGCGGGGGGCCGGGGGATACGCAGTATTTT.

This clone was recorded a few times. V usage is TRBV6-6 and J usage is TRBJ2-1, with TRBD1 identical over 7 bases. The CDR3 is made up of 14 amino acids. Germline values: CDR1 MNHNY, CDR2 SVGAGI (reference sequence). The trim removed 6 bases at V and 7 bases at J, leaving 9 bases unmatched. Here the CDR3 reads CASSTTGNGNEQFF. The DNA of the CDR3 is TGTGCCAGCAGCACGACAGGGAATGGGAATGAGCAGTTCTTC.

V usage is TRBV6-1 and J usage is TRBJ2-3, with 7 bases aligning to TRBD1. V gave up 5 bases and J gave up 6 bases; unmatched junction bases: 8. The CDR3 extends over 14 amino acids. The germline V gene has CDR1 MNHNS and CDR2 SASEGT. The DNA for the CDR3 is TGTGCCAGCAGTACGACAGGGCCTGAGGATACGCAGTATTTT. Translated: CASSTTGPEDTQYF.

The gene calls are TRBV29-1 and TRBJ1-1; TRBD1 aligns across 9 bases. CDR1 and CDR2 (germline): SQVTM, ANQGSEA. The J segment lost 4 bases and the V segment lost 2 bases, leaving 8 bases of the junction unmatched. The CDR3 extends over 15 amino acids. This CDR3 is CSVEPTGGWGTEAFF. In DNA, the CDR3 is TGCAGCGTTGAACCTACAGGGGGCTGGGGCACTGAAGCTTTCTTT.

The genes are TRBV5-1 and TRBJ1-5; 8 positions match TRBD1. The CDR3 is made up of 13 amino acids. Germline V gene lookup returns CDR1 SGHRS and CDR2 YFSETQ. V was clipped by 2 bases and J by 8 bases; unmatched bases: 3. The CDR3 coding sequence is TGCGCCAGCAGCTTCGGACAGGGTGAGCCCCAGCATTTT. This gives the protein CASSFGQGEPQHF. The full variable domain, rest sourced from reference TRBV5-1 and TRBJ1-5, is KAGVTQTPRYLIKTRGQQVTLSCSPISGHRSVSWYQQTPGQGLQFLFEYFSETQRNKGNFPGRFSGRQFSNSRSEMNVSTLELGDSALYLCASSFGQGEPQHFGDGTRLSIL.

The chain employs TRBV18 and TRBJ2-5; D unclear. The germline CDR1 and CDR2 sequences are KGHSH and LQKENI. V shed 2 bases and J shed 1 base, with 11 bases lying between them. This CDR3 comprises 15 residues. The chain's CDR3 is CASSPNRAIQETQYF. The CDR3 region has the DNA TGTGCCAGCTCACCAAATCGGGCCATCCAAGAGACCCAGTACTTC.

This clone was detected only a few times. This sequence joins TRBV19 and TRBJ1-2; D is ambiguous. CDR3 length: 11 residues. Per the germline V gene, CDR1 is LNHDA and CDR2 is SQIVND (reference sequence). V dropped 10 bases and J dropped 7 bases, with 13 bases sitting between them. For the CDR3, the DNA is TGTGCCACAATGGCCAGGACTGGCTACACCTTC. Translation: CATMARTGYTF.

The chain is built from TRBV6-1 and TRBJ1-5, with a weak D call TRBD1 (5 bases). Germline CDR1 reads MNHNS; CDR2 reads SASEGT. This CDR3 is 13 amino acids long. Between the trimmed V and J ends, which lost 7 bases and 5 bases, there was a span of 12 bases. The DNA of the CDR3 is TGTGCCAGCAAGATGCAGGGCGATCAGCCCCAGCATTTT. It specifies CASKMQGDQPQHF.

In nucleotides, the CDR3 is TGCGCCAGCAGCTTAGGGCCAGCGAACACCGGGGAGCTGTTTTTT. This codes for CASSLGPANTGELFF. The chain has TRBV5-1 and TRBJ2-2; no reliable D call. V lost 2 bases and J 0 bases, leaving 8 bases between the germline ends. Germline values: CDR1 SGHRS, CDR2 YFSETQ. The CDR3 is 15 residues long.

This rearrangement joins TRBV19 to TRBJ2-5; 8 nucleotides match TRBD1. V lost 5 bases and J lost 4; bases outside the gene matches: 9. In germline, CDR1 is LNHDA, CDR2 SQIVND (reference sequence). CDR3 size: 15 residues. Written as DNA, the CDR3 is TGTGCCAGTAGTCCGGGACAGGCAGTGGGAGAGACCCAGTACTTC. Its protein product is CASSPGQAVGETQYF.

Concerning this clone: Germline is not matched at one junction end, which may reflect a read error. CDR3 residues: CSAETSGSYNEQFF. The CDR3 DNA follows: TGCAGCGCTGAAACTAGCGGCTCCTACAATGAGCAGTTCTTC. The chain employs TRBV29-1 and TRBJ2-1; TRBD2 agrees at 8 bases. In germline, CDR1 is SQVTM, CDR2 ANQGSEA. CDR3 length: 14 amino acids.

J is TRBJ1-5 and V is TRBV30; the match to TRBD1 covers 8 bases. The CDR3 extends over 13 amino acids. The V and J ends lost 5 bases and 4 bases, in that order; junction bases with no gene match: 4. Germline V gene lookup returns CDR1 GTSNPN and CDR2 SVGIG (reference sequence). Written as DNA, the CDR3 is TGTGCCTGGGGACAGGGTCAAAATCAGCCCCAGCATTTT. Protein: CAWGQGQNQPQHF.

The chain has TRBV5-4 and TRBJ2-3; D uncertain. Germline CDR1 SGHNT, CDR2 YYREEE (reference sequence). The CDR3 consists of 13 residues. V shed 4 bases and J shed 4 bases, with 10 bases lying between them. The CDR3 sequence is CASSDTGADTQYF. The CDR3 DNA follows: TGTGCCAGCAGCGATACTGGTGCAGATACGCAGTATTTT.

The CDR3 DNA reads as TGCAGCGTTGAGGCGGACGGTGGCTACACCTTC. This codes for CSVEADGGYTF. J is TRBJ1-2 and V is TRBV29-1, with D unclear. Trimming removed 3 bases from V and 7 bases from J, with 9 bases in between. Germline V gene lookup returns CDR1 SQVTM and CDR2 ANQGSEA. This CDR3 comprises 11 residues.

The chain uses TRBV29-1 and TRBJ1-1, with 7 positions matching TRBD1. This CDR3 spans 12 amino acids. V dropped 7 bases and J dropped 0; count of bases not matched to a gene: 2. Germline V CDR1 and CDR2: SQVTM, ANQGSEA. The CDR3 DNA is TGCAGCGGGGGACAGATGAACACTGAAGCTTTCTTT. Amino acids: CSGGQMNTEAFF.

This chain connects TRBV5-1 to TRBJ1-2; the D gene is possibly TRBD1 (5 bases). Germline V gene sequence: CDR1 SGHRS, CDR2 YFSETQ. The CDR3 is made up of 14 amino acids. The V gene lost 1 base and the J gene lost 6 bases, with 13 bases spanning the gap. The CDR3 coding sequence is TGCGCCAGCAGCTTGACCATGGGGGAGAATGGCTACACCTTC. It encodes CASSLTMGENGYTF.

The V call is TRBV9, the J call TRBJ1-2, with D unresolved. The CDR3 is 14 amino acids. Trimming left V 2 bases short and J 4 bases short, with 12 bases between. The germline CDR1 and CDR2 sequences are SGDLS and YYNGEE. The CDR3 region is CASSVEGRSYGYTF. The CDR3 nucleotides are TGTGCCAGCAGCGTCGAGGGCAGGTCCTATGGCTACACCTTC.